The sequence of this TCR beta chain was determined in a study of T cells after yellow fever vaccination. Study findings and constraints: Relatively few clonotypes were ones that appeared in both CD4 and CD8 compartments. Boosting was followed by the reappearance of most primary-vaccination clones (96% CD4, about 90% CD8).

To note about this clonotype: Its antigen is undetermined.

In making TCR cDNA, 5'RACE template switching added a universal primer site and UMIs to it. TCRdb re-called the 5' RACE reads with MiXCR, one entry per CDR3 protein. The table includes 300,000 or so distinct CDR3 sequences, around 7.3% detected once. This CDR3 has 14 residues. Looked up from germline, CDR1 is DFQATT and CDR2 is SNEGSKA (reference sequence). Trimming stripped 5 bases from V and 0 bases from J, with 8 bases between. Sequencing was performed on PBMCs, taken about 41 days after the first yellow fever vaccination. The sequence came from a man aged 18-30 years who received the YFV17D yellow fever vaccine. The chain uses TRBV20-1 and TRBJ2-6; D is possibly TRBD2 (5 bases). CDR3 in amino acids: CSASRDSGANVLTF. The CDR3 region has the DNA TGCAGTGCTTCCCGGGACTCTGGGGCCAACGTCCTGACTTTC.